The 29 T cell receptor beta chains presented below share a single source sample, sequenced in a study of blood T cell repertoires in COVID-19. Clones were sequenced by immunoSEQ multiplex PCR, and TCRdb holds only the in-frame ones, with some missing. The sample carries roughly 250,000 clones, roughly 89% recorded once. Sequencing was performed on peripheral blood. These receptors were obtained from a man aged 25 to 40 with acute or convalescent COVID-19.

The chain employs TRBV5-6 and TRBJ1-6; 11 bases are a match to TRBD1. The length of the CDR3 is 16 residues. The germline V gene encodes CDR1 SGHDT and CDR2 YYEEEE. J lost 4 bases, V lost 4 bases, and 4 bases had no gene match. The CDR3 DNA is TGTGCCAGCAGCCTAGGACAGGGGGCTTATAATTCACCCCTCCACTTT. It codes for CASSLGQGAYNSPLHF.

This sequence joins TRBV6-2 or TRBV6-3 and TRBJ2-2, with 10 nucleotides matching TRBD2. The V segment lost 2 bases and the J segment 5 bases; nucleotides outside the gene matches: 11. CDR1 and CDR2 from the germline V gene are MNHEY and SVGEGT. The CDR3 totals 18 residues. The CDR3 region is CASSYLRLSLAGTGELFF. The CDR3 DNA is TGTGCCAGCAGTTACCTCCGCCTTTCACTAGCGGGGACCGGGGAGCTGTTTTTT.

The rearrangement uses TRBV28 and TRBJ1-5, with 7 bases identical to TRBD1. This CDR3 spans 15 amino acids. The V and J ends lost 3 bases and 6 bases, in that order; junction bases with no gene match: 8. Germline-derived CDR1 and CDR2 are MDHEN and SYDVKM. As DNA, the CDR3 is TGTGCCAGCAGTTTCTCCGACAGGGAGGTTCAGCCCCAGCATTTT. This encodes CASSFSDREVQPQHF.

This clone came up a few times. This rearrangement joins TRBV19 to TRBJ2-2; the match to TRBD2 covers 10 bases. Trimming took 4 bases from V and 13 from J; bases not matched to a gene: 9. The germline CDR1 and CDR2 sequences are LNHDA and SQIVND (reference sequence). This CDR3 spans 14 amino acids. The CDR3 nucleotides read TGTGCCAGTAGTACTATCAGCGGGGGGGCCGGGCTGTTTTTT. Amino acid sequence: CASSTISGGAGLFF.

J is TRBJ1-2 and V is TRBV7-2; 8 positions agree with TRBD1. V lost 5 bases to trimming and J lost 3 bases; unmatched junction nucleotides: 5. Germline values: CDR1 SGHTA, CDR2 FQGNSA. This CDR3 spans 14 amino acids. The CDR3 coding sequence is TGTGCCAGCAGCCCAGGGGGCAGAGACTATGGCTACACCTTC. Protein product: CASSPGGRDYGYTF.

The chain joins TRBV11-3 to TRBJ2-6; D is unresolved. This CDR3 spans 16 amino acids. Germline V gene data show CDR1 as SGHNT and CDR2 as YENEEA. The V end was cut by 5 bases, the J end by 4 bases, with 15 bases between. CDR3 bases: TGTGCCAGCAGCCCAGACACCTTCCCAGGGGCCAACGTCCTGACTTTC. As protein: CASSPDTFPGANVLTF.

The rearrangement joins TRBV5-5 to TRBJ1-2, with 10 bases lining up with TRBD1. CDR3 length: 14 amino acids. Germline V lookup: CDR1 SGHKS, CDR2 YYEKEE (reference sequence). V was clipped by 5 bases and J by 5 bases; unmatched bases: 6. This CDR3 reads CASSWDRGLYGYTF. The CDR3 region has the DNA TGTGCCAGCAGTTGGGACAGGGGCCTTTATGGCTACACCTTC.

The V gene is TRBV27, the J gene TRBJ2-2, with D perhaps TRBD1 (6 bases). CDR1 and CDR2 from the germline V gene are MNHEY and SMNVEV (reference sequence). This CDR3 region has 16 residues. V shed 5 bases and J shed 7 bases, with 20 bases lying between them. The CDR3 region is CASSNLLQGLSGELFF. For the CDR3, the DNA is TGTGCCAGCAGTAACCTCCTTCAGGGGTTGAGCGGGGAGCTGTTTTTT.

This chain joins TRBV5-1 and TRBJ2-5, with TRBD1 matching over 9 bases. CDR3 length equals 13 residues. V trimming: 7 bases; J trimming: 3 bases; junction bases outside the gene matches: 4. Germline CDR1 reads SGHRS; CDR2 reads YFSETQ. The CDR3 DNA reads as TGCGCCAGCGGGAGGACAGGGGAAGAGACCCAGTACTTC. Protein sequence: CASGRTGEETQYF. Drawing the rest from reference TRBV5-1 and TRBJ2-5, the complete variable domain is KAGVTQTPRYLIKTRGQQVTLSCSPISGHRSVSWYQQTPGQGLQFLFEYFSETQRNKGNFPGRFSGRQFSNSRSEMNVSTLELGDSALYLCASGRTGEETQYFGPGTRLLVL.

This rearrangement joins TRBV28 to TRBJ1-5; 9 bases match TRBD1. V lost 5 bases to trimming and J lost 5 bases; unmatched junction nucleotides: 7. The CDR3 runs 15 residues. Germline V gives CDR1 MDHEN, CDR2 SYDVKM. DNA of the CDR3: TGTGCCAGCAGTCGATACAGGGGGCGATATCAGCCCCAGCATTTT. Translated: CASSRYRGRYQPQHF.

This sequence joins TRBV15 and TRBJ2-5; unclear D gene. Germline CDR1 LNHNV, CDR2 YYDKDF (reference sequence). CDR3 length: 12 residues. With 0 bases removed from V and 5 bases from J, the gap between germline ends came to 4 bases. CDR3 amino acids: CATSRDSETQYF. Written as DNA, the CDR3 is TGTGCCACCAGCAGAGATTCGGAGACCCAGTACTTC.

The rearrangement links TRBV5-1 to TRBJ2-5; TRBD2 is a possible D gene (6 bases). This CDR3 spans 13 amino acids. CDR1 SGHRS and CDR2 YFSETQ come from the germline V gene. The V end lost 4 bases, the J end lost 2 bases, and 9 bases lay between the germline ends. The CDR3 bases are TGCGCCAGCAGCCGGACTATACAAGAGACCCAGTACTTC. Amino acid sequence: CASSRTIQETQYF.

The chain is built from TRBV7-9 and TRBJ2-2; 8 bases align to TRBD2. The V and J ends lost 6 bases and 2 bases, in that order; junction bases with no gene match: 2. Germline V CDR1 and CDR2: SEHNR, FQNEAQ (reference sequence). The CDR3 totals 14 residues. CDR3 DNA sequence: TGTGCCAGCAGGACTAGCGCAAACACCGGGGAGCTGTTTTTT. It translates to CASRTSANTGELFF.

The chain joins TRBV6-5 to TRBJ1-3; no clear D gene. From germline, CDR1 is MNHEY and CDR2 SVGAGI. The CDR3 runs 13 residues. V was pared by 8 bases and J by 0 bases, with 8 bases between. The CDR3 region has the DNA TGTGCCAGCCTACGCGGCTCTGGAAACACCATATATTTT. Translated, it gives CASLRGSGNTIYF.

The V call is TRBV2, the J call TRBJ2-5; D may be TRBD2 (7 bases). V lost 11 bases to trimming and J lost 7 bases, with 35 bases between them. The CDR3 has 18 amino acids. Germline CDR1 SNHLY, CDR2 FYNNEI. CDR3 in amino acids: CARPPGGLRGGVAGTQYF. The DNA for the CDR3 is TGTGCCCGACCCCCCGGGGGCCTAAGGGGGGGGGTTGCCGGGACCCAGTACTTC. The full variable domain, completed using reference TRBV2 and TRBJ2-5, is EPEVTQTPSHQVTQMGQEVILRCVPISNHLYFYWYRQILGQKVEFLVSFYNNEISEKSEIFDDQFSVERPDGSNFTLKIRSTKLEDSAMYFCARPPGGLRGGVAGTQYFGPGTRLLVL.

V is TRBV28 and J is TRBJ1-5; TRBD1 aligns across 9 bases. This CDR3 is built from 16 residues. Germline CDR1 is MDHEN and CDR2 is SYDVKM. The V segment lost 1 base and the J segment 7 bases; nucleotides outside the gene matches: 8. CDR3 amino acids: CASSLYGQGHRQPQHF. CDR3 nucleotide sequence: TGTGCCAGCAGTTTATATGGACAGGGGCACAGGCAGCCCCAGCATTTT.

This sequence joins TRBV7-5 and TRBJ2-3; the table gives TRBD1 as D, unverified against the DNA. TRBV7-5 is tagged as a pseudogene. The CDR3 contains 15 residues. The CDR3 DNA sequence: TGTGCCAGAAGCTTAGCGCTTCCAGTCACAGATACGCAGTATTTT. Translated: CARSLALPVTDTQYF.

This clone was recorded only once. The V call is TRBV18, the J call TRBJ2-7; the match to TRBD1 covers 7 bases. Germline trimming cut 2 bases from V and 7 bases from J; bases unmatched to any gene: 11. The CDR3 is 15 amino acids. In germline, CDR1 is KGHSH, CDR2 LQKENI. The CDR3 protein is CASSPFGTVSGEQYF. The CDR3 DNA sequence: TGTGCCAGCTCACCATTCGGGACAGTCTCGGGTGAGCAGTACTTC. Based on the CDR3 plus reference TRBV18 and TRBJ2-7, the full variable domain is NAGVMQNPRHLVRRRGQEARLRCSPMKGHSHVYWYRQLPEEGLKFMVYLQKENIIDESGMPKERFSAEFPKEGPSILRIQQVVRGDSAAYFCASSPFGTVSGEQYFGPGTRLTVT.

The chain uses TRBV2 and TRBJ2-7; 10 nucleotides line up with TRBD2. After removal of 4 bases from V and 0 bases from J, the junction contained 9 bases not matched to a gene. Germline loops: CDR1 SNHLY, CDR2 FYNNEI. The CDR3 loop spans 17 amino acids. The CDR3 protein is CASSVFTSGALSYEQYF. CDR3 coding DNA: TGTGCCAGCAGTGTTTTTACTAGCGGGGCGCTCTCCTACGAGCAGTACTTC.

This rearrangement joins TRBV3-1 (or the pseudogene TRBV3-2) to TRBJ2-7; D is possibly TRBD2 (6 bases). Germline CDR1 LGHDT, CDR2 YNNKEL (reference sequence). This CDR3 has 14 residues. V lost 0 bases, J lost 2 bases, and 8 bases lay in between. The CDR3 is CASSQDTGAYEQYF. For the CDR3, the DNA is TGTGCCAGCAGCCAAGACACGGGAGCCTACGAGCAGTACTTC.

The chain recombines TRBV2 with TRBJ2-5; unclear D gene. The CDR3 consists of 14 residues. V was cut by 2 bases and J by 5 bases, with 12 bases left in between. Germline V gene sequence: CDR1 SNHLY, CDR2 FYNNEI. CDR3 sequence: CASSESWSSETQYF. In DNA, the CDR3 is TGTGCCAGCAGTGAATCATGGAGTTCGGAGACCCAGTACTTC.

The rearrangement links TRBV4-2 to TRBJ2-1; 9 positions match TRBD2. Germline CDR1 and CDR2: LGHNA and YNFKEQ. Unmatched junction bases numbered 16, after V lost 0 bases and J lost 10 bases. The CDR3 is made up of 18 amino acids. The CDR3 loop is CASSQEDQGTSKLVEQFF. CDR3 bases: TGTGCCAGCAGCCAAGAAGACCAAGGGACTAGCAAGTTAGTCGAGCAGTTCTTC.

V is TRBV4-2 and J is TRBJ1-5; no firm D call. This CDR3 is 16 amino acids long. V gave up 0 bases and J gave up 2 bases, with 11 bases separating them. The germline CDR1 and CDR2 sequences are LGHNA and YNFKEQ. CDR3 amino acids: CASSQEMTRGNQPQHF. For the CDR3, the DNA is TGTGCCAGCAGCCAAGAAATGACGCGGGGCAATCAGCCCCAGCATTTT.

The rearrangement links TRBV25-1 to TRBJ2-7; D is unresolved. Per germline, CDR1 MGHDK and CDR2 SYGVNS. Trimming pared 3 bases from V and 5 bases from J, leaving 8 bases between. This CDR3 has 12 residues. The CDR3 region is CASSDRSHEQYF. CDR3 nucleotide sequence: TGTGCCAGCAGTGACAGGTCCCACGAGCAGTACTTC.

The V call is TRBV7-9, the J call TRBJ1-1, with D hard to call. The length of the CDR3 is 12 residues. Germline CDR1 and CDR2: SEHNR and FQNEAQ (reference sequence). Trimming left V 4 bases short and J 6 bases short, with 9 bases between. The CDR3 sequence: CASSSQAPEAFF. The DNA for the CDR3 is TGTGCCAGCAGCTCCCAAGCCCCTGAAGCTTTCTTT.

V and J are TRBV2 and TRBJ1-2, with TRBD1 matching 11 bases. V lost 4 bases, J lost 6 bases, and 4 bases stayed unmatched. The CDR3 contains 14 residues. Germline CDR1 reads SNHLY; CDR2 reads FYNNEI. The CDR3 is CASSAGQGADGYTF. The CDR3 nucleotides read TGTGCCAGCAGTGCCGGACAGGGGGCCGATGGCTACACCTTC.

The genes are TRBV5-1 and TRBJ2-5, with 9 bases aligning to TRBD2. This CDR3 has 17 amino acids. The germline V gene encodes CDR1 SGHRS and CDR2 YFSETQ. The trim removed 4 bases at V and 1 base at J, leaving 11 bases unmatched. The CDR3, as DNA: TGCGCCAGCAGCCCCCTCCCGCTAGCGGGGCTCCAAGAGACCCAGTACTTC. As protein: CASSPLPLAGLQETQYF.

The CDR3 bases are TGTGCCAGCAGCCCCATCCGAGGACTAGCGACTTTGGGGGCCAATGAGCAGTTCTTC. Translating it yields CASSPIRGLATLGANEQFF. The rearrangement links TRBV5-4 to TRBJ2-1; 9 positions agree with TRBD2. This CDR3 is 19 amino acids long. Trimming took 4 bases from V and 6 from J; bases not matched to a gene: 20. Looked up from germline, CDR1 is SGHNT and CDR2 is YYREEE (reference sequence).

The V gene is TRBV5-1, the J gene TRBJ1-1; D possibly corresponds to TRBD1 (5 bases). CDR3 length: 15 amino acids. Per the germline V gene, CDR1 is SGHRS and CDR2 is YFSETQ. V lost 0 bases to trimming and J lost 4 bases, with 13 bases between them. CDR3 sequence (DNA): TGCGCCAGCAGCTTGGTCCTCCAGGGTCCCACTGAAGCTTTCTTT. Translated, it gives CASSLVLQGPTEAFF.